This note documents a single T cell receptor (beta chain) sequence. Its target antigen remains unknown. No per-base quality is available; no much larger clone lies one base away. Hyperthyroidism patients were aged 18 to 65 years and newly diagnosed, with disease duration of less than 2 months. Patients with uncontrolled infections, other autoimmune diseases, pregnancy or lactation were excluded. Diagnoses were based on clinical symptoms, serum thyroxine and TRAb, thyroid ultrasound and orbital computed tomography. For progressor patients, blood was drawn at the first diagnosis of hyperthyroidism, before any ophthalmopathy symptoms had appeared. Ficoll-Paque density gradient centrifugation was used to isolate PBMCs from around 10 ml of fresh peripheral blood. Progressor patients were first diagnosed with Graves' hyperthyroidism and then developed ophthalmopathy during follow-up. Total RNA was extracted with Trizol reagent, and quality was checked on an Agilent 2100 Bioanalyzer.

This sample stems from a study of T cells in Graves' hyperthyroidism and ophthalmopathy (dated by TCRdb to about 2019). Study-wide context: Peripheral blood was sampled at the time of initial diagnosis, prior to any treatment. A discovery cohort of 95 to 100 patients, 43 with Graves' ophthalmopathy and about 60 with stable Graves' hyperthyroidism, was used to find distinguishing TCR V-J signatures. An independent validation cohort of around 19 hyperthyroidism patients and approximately 16 patients who later progressed to ophthalmopathy tested prospective prediction of ophthalmopathy. For training and testing, the approximately 92 patients in the discovery cohort were randomly divided in a 7:3 ratio. In addition, the study compared T-cell repertoires in thyroid tissue and in blood from 6 or 7 Graves' hyperthyroidism patients. Once sampling was done, hyperthyroidism patients were given methimazole at a starting dose of 30 mg daily, whereas ophthalmopathy patients were given high-dose intravenous methylprednisolone. The paper reports TCR Vbeta CDR3 sequencing of over 120 peripheral blood samples: 40 or so ophthalmopathy, 70 to 85 hyperthyroidism and around 17 progressor patients. Overall results and qualifications from the work: A 13 V-J signature model separated ophthalmopathy from stable hyperthyroidism, with around 88% sensitivity and 81% to 82% specificity in cross-validation and 80%/75% in testing. No statistical method was used to set the sample size in advance, and investigators knew the group allocation. Most expanded thyroid clonotypes (frequency above 0.001) were also detected in blood, a finding suggesting that blood repertoires may reflect thyroid immune responses. In validation, the model predicted progression to ophthalmopathy a median of 6.5 months before onset, with approximately 68% sensitivity and about 72% specificity.

Amplification of TCR beta CDR3 regions was carried out from RNA transcripts. For the first round of RT-PCR on the TCR CDR3, the HTBI primer set was used together with the Qiagen OneStep RT-PCR kit. Libraries were constructed in a second round of multiplex PCR, after which size selection and purification were performed. Libraries were sequenced paired-end with 100 bp reads on an Illumina HiSeq2000. Concerning the study's data processing: SOAPnuke was used to process the raw data, throwing out any read that contained adapters or uncalled bases, had a mean Phred below 15, or lacked an exact constant-primer or identifier match. High-quality paired reads were merged with COPE v1.2.5, and unique nucleotide sequences were defined as clonotypes. Clonotypes were aligned to IMGT TRBV, TRBD and TRBJ reference segments using MiTCR v1.1. The analysis included only V-J combinations with a frequency above 0.0001, which together covered more than 99% of the repertoires. The TCS score was defined as the ratio of F50 (clonal expansion) to E x V (chaos), calculated using BLOSUM62-based TCRdist between CDR3 peptides within each V-J. Welch's t-statistics and random forest reduced approximately 520 V-J features to roughly 13, which were used in a naive Bayes classifier (R e1071). Starting from the raw public reads, TCRdb applied fastp trimming at Q25, assembled clones with MiXCR and retained in-frame beta chains. Each record represents a unique CDR3 protein, reported with the most common genes and DNA among its rows. The V and J calls, along with clone size, are taken from TCRdb and not from the paper's own processing. This sample has about 270,000 distinct CDR3 sequences in its table, and around a quarter of those were observed once. Roughly 24% of the sample is taken by the ten largest.

Taken from the germline V gene, the CDR1 and CDR2 loops are SQVTM and ANQGSEA. Trimming takes 7 bases from V and 1 base from J, and the germline ends sit 13 bases apart. There are 14 amino acids in the CDR3, from cysteine to phenylalanine inclusive. Only the CDR3 DNA is retained, 42 bases long and in frame from the first base. Here the chain combines TRBV29-1 and TRBJ2-2, with the D gene not clear enough to name. Sequencing was done on a sample of blood. This clonotype originated in a man aged 35 to 55 with Graves' hyperthyroidism that later progressed to Graves' ophthalmopathy. CDR3 sequence: CSAVVSLNTGELFF. The DNA sequence is given as TGCAGCGCAGTGGTATCCTTGAACACCGGGGAGCTGTTTTTT.